The next 3 T cell receptor beta chains were all read from a single sample in a study of a mutant IDH1 vaccine in newly diagnosed glioma. No antigen is known for these receptors. Described time point: week 11, during vaccination. Every vaccination contained 300 ug of the mutant IDH1 20-mer peptide and was paired with topical imiquimod. Only in-frame clones appear in the TCRdb table, and some are missing; sequencing was by immunoSEQ multiplex PCR. Of around 31,000 clones in the sample, roughly 78% are singletons; the top ten hold around 25%. The source material was PBMCs, sampled from a glioma patient whose treatment included an IDH1 peptide vaccine. The source is a man aged 25-40 years with glioma.

The V and J genes are TRBV6-6 and TRBJ1-1; no firm D call. This CDR3 is 12 amino acids long. Germline CDR1 is MNHNY and CDR2 is SVGAGI (reference sequence). Trimming took off 5 bases at V and 5 bases at J, with 9 bases between the two ends. CDR3 nucleotides: TGTGCCAGCAGTCAACAGAGGACTGAAGCTTTCTTT. It specifies CASSQQRTEAFF.

This clone was picked up a small number of times. CDR3 sequence (DNA): TGTGCCTGGACCAGACAGGGGGACTTCTATGGCTACACCTTC. Translated: CAWTRQGDFYGYTF. This chain joins TRBV30 and TRBJ1-2; 9 bases match TRBD1. Germline values: CDR1 GTSNPN, CDR2 SVGIG (reference sequence). J was trimmed by 4 bases and V by 4 bases; bases with no gene match: 7. The CDR3 contains 14 residues.

The CDR3 DNA reads as TGTGCCAGCAGCTTAAGAACTATGCACAATGAGCAGTTCTTC. Its protein is CASSLRTMHNEQFF. V is TRBV7-9 and J is TRBJ2-1, with D unresolved. CDR3 size: 14 residues. The V end was cut by 2 bases, the J end by 5 bases, with 10 bases between. Germline V gives CDR1 SEHNR, CDR2 FQNEAQ (reference sequence).